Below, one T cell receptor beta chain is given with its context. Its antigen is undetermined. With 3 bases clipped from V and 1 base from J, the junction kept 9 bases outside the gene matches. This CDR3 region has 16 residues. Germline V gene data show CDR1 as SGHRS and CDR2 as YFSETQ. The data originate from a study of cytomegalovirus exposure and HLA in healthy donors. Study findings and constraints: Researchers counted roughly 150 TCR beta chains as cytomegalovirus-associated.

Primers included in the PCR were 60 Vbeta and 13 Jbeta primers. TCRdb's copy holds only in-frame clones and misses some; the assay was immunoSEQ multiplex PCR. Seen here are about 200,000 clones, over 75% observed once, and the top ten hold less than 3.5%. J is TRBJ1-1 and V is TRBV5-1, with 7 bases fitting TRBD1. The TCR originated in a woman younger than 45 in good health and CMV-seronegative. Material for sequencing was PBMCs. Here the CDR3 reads CASSSPRQGENTEAFF. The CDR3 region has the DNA TGCGCCAGCAGCTCACCCCGACAGGGAGAGAACACTGAAGCTTTCTTT.